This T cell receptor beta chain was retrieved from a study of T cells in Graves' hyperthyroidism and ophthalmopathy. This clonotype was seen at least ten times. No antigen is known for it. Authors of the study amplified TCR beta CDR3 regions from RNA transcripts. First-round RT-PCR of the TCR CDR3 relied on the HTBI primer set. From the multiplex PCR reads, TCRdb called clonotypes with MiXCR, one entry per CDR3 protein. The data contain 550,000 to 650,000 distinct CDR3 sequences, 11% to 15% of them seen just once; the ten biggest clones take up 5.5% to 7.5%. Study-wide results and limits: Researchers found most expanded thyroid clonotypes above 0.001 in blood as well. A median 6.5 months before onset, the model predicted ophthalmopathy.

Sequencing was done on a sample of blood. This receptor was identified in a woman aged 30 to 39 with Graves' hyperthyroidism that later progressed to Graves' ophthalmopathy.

The CDR3 sequence: CASSDLRDLNEKLFF. The CDR3 region has the DNA TGTGCCAGTAGTGACCTCAGGGACCTTAATGAAAAACTGTTTTTT. The chain carries TRBV19 and TRBJ1-4, with a tentative D call TRBD1 (5 bases). The CDR3 is 15 residues long. Trimming pared 5 bases from V and 4 bases from J, leaving 14 bases between. CDR1 is LNHDA and CDR2 is SQIVND in the germline V gene (reference sequence).